A selection of T cell receptor beta chains follows, all from one sample in a study of T cells expressing NK-cell markers. No DNA is given; TCRdb re-called the 5' RACE reads and lists each CDR3 protein once. Across approximately 440,000 distinct CDR3 sequences, the top ten clones capture approximately 1.5% of the sample. Sequencing input: blood T cells: a sorted CD56 or NKG2C T cell subset, CD4+ or CD8+ T cells, or bulk PBMC T cells (not recorded which). The source is a woman aged 45-65 years in good health. CDR3s include the opening cysteine and the closing phenylalanine or tryptophan.

v_gene	j_gene	CDR3aa
TRBV5-1	TRBJ2-7	CASSLERRAGYEQYF
TRBV14	TRBJ2-1	CASSQAGGSSYNEQFF
TRBV5-1	TRBJ1-4	CASSFSQGLGEKLFF
TRBV10-3	TRBJ1-1	CATGGQQNTEAFF
TRBV24-1	TRBJ2-1	CATSDPTSGTSGYNEQFF
TRBV18	TRBJ1-1	CASSGKELNTEAFF
TRBV24-1	TRBJ2-3	CATSGLGLAENTDTQYF
TRBV4-1	TRBJ2-5	CASSSTKRELETQYF
TRBV3-1	TRBJ1-2	CASSQAWGDPSGYTF
TRBV20-1	TRBJ2-1	CSASRVAYNEQFF
TRBV20-1	TRBJ2-3	CSAPRHAGGRGDTQYF
TRBV24-1	TRBJ1-5	CATSDRGQYSNQPQHF
TRBV19	TRBJ1-3	CASSNRNTIYF
TRBV24-1	TRBJ2-4	CATSERLAPNIQYF
TRBV30	TRBJ2-1	CAWSGTTEQFF
TRBV6-5	TRBJ2-3	CASTQVFGADTQYF
TRBV11-2	TRBJ2-3	CASSPANPRRDTQYF
TRBV6-6	TRBJ2-1	CASSYSRGKGYNEQFF
TRBV12-3/TRBV12-4	TRBJ2-1	CASSWRPGGVNEQFF
TRBV5-1	TRBJ2-1	CASSRDNSEQFF
TRBV5-1	TRBJ2-1	CASSLAGGGSSYNEQFF
TRBV2	TRBJ2-7	CASSDQTGSYEQYF
TRBV20-1	TRBJ1-2	CSARDVTVANYGYTF
TRBV5-1	TRBJ1-2	CASSERGSYTF
TRBV30	TRBJ2-7	CAWSVRAGGQMYEQYF
TRBV7-8	TRBJ2-1	CASEGGLVDEQFF
TRBV6-1	TRBJ1-2	CASSEVRPEGYTF
TRBV24-1	TRBJ2-2	CATSWTGGSTGELFF
TRBV10-3	TRBJ2-3	CATKGDTRGRAGTQYF
TRBV7-9	TRBJ2-7	CASSLMREGTYEQYF
TRBV20-1	TRBJ2-1	CSANGEFINEQFF
TRBV27	TRBJ1-1	CASSETGFTEAFF
TRBV10-2	TRBJ1-2	CASSDQAGGWYGYTF
TRBV3-1	TRBJ1-1	CASSQVTGTGGTEAFF
TRBV7-2	TRBJ1-5	CASSPTGYSNQPQHF
TRBV7-8	TRBJ2-5	CASSPKGLAGKETQYF
TRBV4-2	TRBJ2-1	CASSQVMARGNEQFF
TRBV12-3/TRBV12-4	TRBJ1-2	CASRRPGQGWGGYTF
TRBV7-9	TRBJ1-1	CASGWVAPEAFF
TRBV10-3	TRBJ2-1	CAISEGYNEQFF
TRBV19	TRBJ1-1	CASSWVALNTEAFF
TRBV3-1	TRBJ2-1	CASSQDEIWASSYNEQFF